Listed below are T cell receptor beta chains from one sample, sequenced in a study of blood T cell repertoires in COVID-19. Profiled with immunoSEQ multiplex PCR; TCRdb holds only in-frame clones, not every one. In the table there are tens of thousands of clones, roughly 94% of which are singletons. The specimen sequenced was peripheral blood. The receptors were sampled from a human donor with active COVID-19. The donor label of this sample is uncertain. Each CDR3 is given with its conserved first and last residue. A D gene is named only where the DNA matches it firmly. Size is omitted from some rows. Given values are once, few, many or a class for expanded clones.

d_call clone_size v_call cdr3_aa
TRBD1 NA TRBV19 CASSIPGQGIYEQYF
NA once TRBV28 CASSLPLGGYEQYF
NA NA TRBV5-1 CASSLSFAGPSYEQYF
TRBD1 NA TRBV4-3 CASSQDGTVTEAFF
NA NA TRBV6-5 CASSYGTNRVSGYTF
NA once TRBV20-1 CSARPRETQYF
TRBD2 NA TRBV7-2 CASSLALAGASGEQYF
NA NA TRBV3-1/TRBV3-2 CASSQESGEPYEQYF
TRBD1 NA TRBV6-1 CASSEVTGQGHQPQHF
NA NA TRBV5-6 CASSLGSYGYTF
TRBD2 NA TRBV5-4 CASSFSGTSQETQYF
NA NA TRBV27 CASSFPPGNEQFF
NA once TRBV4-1 CASSQDPTGPRGNSPLHF
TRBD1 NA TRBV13 CASSWPGQGALDGYTF
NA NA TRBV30 CAWSLARGSPLHF
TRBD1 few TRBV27 CASRNDRGRTYEQYF
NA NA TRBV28 CASRTSRVDNSPLHF
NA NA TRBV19 CASSIENRGGTDTQYF
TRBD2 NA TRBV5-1 CASRGAGGAGAGANVLTF
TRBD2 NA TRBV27 CASSRQLGGTDTQYF
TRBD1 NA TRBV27 CASSSTGAGTQYF
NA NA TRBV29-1 CSVAPGNIQYF
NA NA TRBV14 CASSQDLRGGNTEAFF
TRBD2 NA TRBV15 CATSRSGSSYEQYF
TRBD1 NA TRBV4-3 CASSQDSRTGPYEQYF
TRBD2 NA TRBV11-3 CASSPKGGPSYEQYF
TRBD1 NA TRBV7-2 CASSPRGGQGISHNSPLHF
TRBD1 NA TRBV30 CAWRAGTASYEQYF
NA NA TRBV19 CASSLRSPSEKLFF
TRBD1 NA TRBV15 CATSREPGQRQETQYF
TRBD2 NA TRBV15 CATSRAAGGEQFF
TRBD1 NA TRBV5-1 CASSMRQGASYNEQFF
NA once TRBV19 CASSIDAYSGENYGYTF
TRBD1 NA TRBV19 CASSMRQGAFDPNTEAFF
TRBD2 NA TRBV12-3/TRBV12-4 CASKVGGLNTQYF